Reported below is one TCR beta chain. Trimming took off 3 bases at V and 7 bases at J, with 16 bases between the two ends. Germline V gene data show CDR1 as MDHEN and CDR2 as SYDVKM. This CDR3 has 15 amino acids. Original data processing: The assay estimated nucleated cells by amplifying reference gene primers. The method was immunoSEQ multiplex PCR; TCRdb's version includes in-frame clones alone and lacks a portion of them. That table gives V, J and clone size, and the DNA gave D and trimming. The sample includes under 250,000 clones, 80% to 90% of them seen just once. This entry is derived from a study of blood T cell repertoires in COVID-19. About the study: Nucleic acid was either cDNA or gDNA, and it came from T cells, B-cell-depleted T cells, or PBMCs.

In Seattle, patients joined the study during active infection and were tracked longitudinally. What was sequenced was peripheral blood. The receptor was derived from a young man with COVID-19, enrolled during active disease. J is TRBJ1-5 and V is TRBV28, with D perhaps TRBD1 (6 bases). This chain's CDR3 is CASSLFQGGKQPQHF. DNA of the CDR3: TGTGCCAGCAGTTTGTTTCAAGGGGGTAAACAGCCCCAGCATTTT.